The present entry profiles one T cell receptor beta chain with its context. The table lists this clonotype with a few counts. No antigen is known for it. No base-level quality is on record; no much larger clone is a single base apart. Library creation used PCR. The instrument was an Illumina HiSeq 2500. TCR libraries were prepared with molecular barcoding, using unique molecular identifiers to normalize TCRbeta repertoire quantification. The raw public reads went through TCRdb reprocessing: fastp at Q25, MiXCR clone calling, in-frame beta chains kept. CDR3 protein duplicates are merged, each entry listing the most common genes and DNA. Present in this sample are about 270,000 distinct CDR3 sequences, over 8% of which were seen just once. 9.5% to 13% of the sample is held by the ten biggest clonotypes. This entry belongs to a study of T-cell reconstitution after alpha-beta-depleted transplantation in children (dated by TCRdb to 2016 to 2017). About the study as a whole: Using TCR repertoire profiling, the study quantitatively followed how T-cell immune reconstitution unfolded in children after TCRalphabeta/CD19-depleted allogeneic hematopoietic cell transplantation.

Trimming leaves V shorter by 0 bases and J shorter by 4 bases, with the junction holding 5 bases beyond the gene matches. The CDR3 measures 16 amino acids from cysteine to phenylalanine. The kept DNA is CDR3 alone, 48 bases in frame from the first base. The germline V gene supplies CDR1 ENHRY and CDR2 SYGVKD. The receptor comes from a human donor who donated a stem cell graft to a child with SCID. The source was PBMCs from the stem cell graft donor, collected from the stem cell graft. The chain links TRBV10-3 with TRBJ2-1; TRBD2 matches 8 bases in the middle. The DNA is TGTGCCATCAGTGAGTCCGGGGGGGGAGCGTACAATGAGCAGTTCTTC. Its amino acids are CAISESGGGAYNEQFF.